This TCR beta chain was identified in a study of PD-L1 blockade in urothelial cancer. Specified time point: peripheral blood 6 weeks after treatment start. A total of 1 to 8 samples per patient were collected pretreatment and on-treatment. Data came from immunoSEQ multiplex PCR; TCRdb stores just in-frame clones and leaves some out. The sample shows 35,000 to 45,000 clones, roughly 80% of them seen only once. Germline values: CDR1 MDHEN, CDR2 SYDVKM. Trimming removed 5 bases from V and 1 base from J; junction bases left unmatched: 4. This CDR3 is 14 amino acids long. Sequenced here: PBMCs, sampled around atezolizumab (anti-PD-L1) treatment. This TCR derives from a man aged 60 to 69 with urothelial cancer. This chain uses TRBV28 with TRBJ2-5; 7 bases are a match to TRBD1. CDR3 in amino acids: CASSPGTVQETQYF. CDR3 DNA: TGTGCCAGCAGTCCAGGGACAGTCCAAGAGACCCAGTACTTC.